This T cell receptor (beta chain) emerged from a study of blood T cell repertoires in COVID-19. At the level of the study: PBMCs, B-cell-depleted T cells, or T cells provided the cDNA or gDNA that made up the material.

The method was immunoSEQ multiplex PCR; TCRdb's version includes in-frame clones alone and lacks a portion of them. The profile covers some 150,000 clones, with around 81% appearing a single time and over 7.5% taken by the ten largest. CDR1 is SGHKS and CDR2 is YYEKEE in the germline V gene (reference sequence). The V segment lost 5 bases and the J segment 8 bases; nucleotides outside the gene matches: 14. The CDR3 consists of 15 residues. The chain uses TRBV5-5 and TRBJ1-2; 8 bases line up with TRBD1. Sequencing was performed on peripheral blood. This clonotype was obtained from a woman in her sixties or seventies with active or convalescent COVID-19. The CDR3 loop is CASRDGTGGIWGYTF. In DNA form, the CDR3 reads TGTGCCAGCAGGGACGGGACAGGTGGGATTTGGGGCTACACCTTC.